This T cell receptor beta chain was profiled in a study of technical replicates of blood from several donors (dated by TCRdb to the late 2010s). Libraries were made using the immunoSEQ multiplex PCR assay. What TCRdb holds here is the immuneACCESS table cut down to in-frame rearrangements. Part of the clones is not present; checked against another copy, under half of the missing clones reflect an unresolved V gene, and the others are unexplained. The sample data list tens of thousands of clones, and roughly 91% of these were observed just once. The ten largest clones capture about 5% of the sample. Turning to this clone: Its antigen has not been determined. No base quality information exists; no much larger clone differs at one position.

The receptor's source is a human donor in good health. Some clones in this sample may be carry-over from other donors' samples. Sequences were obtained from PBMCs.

The sequence in DNA is TGTGCCAGCAGTCCCCACAGAGATACGCAGTATTTT. Translated, this gives CASSPHRDTQYF. The receptor chain draws on TRBV7-4 and TRBJ2-3; the D gene assignment is ambiguous. The CDR3 holds 12 amino acids from the cysteine to the phenylalanine. Here the CDR3 DNA is all that survives: 36 bases in frame from base 1. CDR1 and CDR2 are drawn from the germline V gene: SGHVT, SQSDAQ. V was cut back by 6 bases and J by 5 bases, leaving a gap of 9 bases between them.